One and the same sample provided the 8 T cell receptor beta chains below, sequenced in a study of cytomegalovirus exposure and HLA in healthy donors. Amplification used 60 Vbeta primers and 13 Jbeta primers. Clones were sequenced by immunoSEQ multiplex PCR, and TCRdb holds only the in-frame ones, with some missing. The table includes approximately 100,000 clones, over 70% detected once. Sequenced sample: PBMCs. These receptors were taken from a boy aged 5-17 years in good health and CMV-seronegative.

CDR3 DNA sequence: TGTGCCAGCAGAGGGACAGGTCGGGAAAAACTGTTTTTT. Amino acids: CASRGTGREKLFF. The chain employs TRBV7-6 and TRBJ1-4; 8 bases are shared with TRBD1. The trim removed 6 bases at V and 8 bases at J, leaving 5 bases unmatched. The CDR3 length is 13 residues. Germline loops: CDR1 SGHVS, CDR2 FNYEAQ.

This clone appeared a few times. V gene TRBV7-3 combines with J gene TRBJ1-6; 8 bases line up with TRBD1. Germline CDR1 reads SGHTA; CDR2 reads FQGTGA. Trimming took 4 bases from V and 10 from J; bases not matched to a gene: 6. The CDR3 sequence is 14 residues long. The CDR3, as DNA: TGTGCCAGCAGCTACACAGGGGGGAACTCACCCCTCCACTTT. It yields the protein CASSYTGGNSPLHF.

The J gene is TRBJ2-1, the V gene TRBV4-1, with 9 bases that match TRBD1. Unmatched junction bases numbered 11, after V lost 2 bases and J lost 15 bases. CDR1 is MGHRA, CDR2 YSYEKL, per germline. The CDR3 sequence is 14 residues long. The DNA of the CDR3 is TGCGCCAGCAGCCAACCGGGACAGGGCCAAACAAGGTTCTTC. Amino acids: CASSQPGQGQTRFF.

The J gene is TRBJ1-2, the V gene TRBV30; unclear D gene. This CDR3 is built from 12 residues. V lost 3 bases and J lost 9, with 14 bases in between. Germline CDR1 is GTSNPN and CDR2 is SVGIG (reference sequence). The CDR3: CAWSAPPGSYTF. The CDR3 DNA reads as TGTGCCTGGAGCGCCCCGCCGGGGAGCTACACCTTC.

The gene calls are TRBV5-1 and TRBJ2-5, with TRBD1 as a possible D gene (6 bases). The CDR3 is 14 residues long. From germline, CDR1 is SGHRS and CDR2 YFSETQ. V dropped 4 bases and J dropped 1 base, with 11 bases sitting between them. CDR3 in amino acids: CASSTGQSQETQYF. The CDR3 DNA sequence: TGCGCCAGCAGCACCGGACAGTCCCAAGAGACCCAGTACTTC.

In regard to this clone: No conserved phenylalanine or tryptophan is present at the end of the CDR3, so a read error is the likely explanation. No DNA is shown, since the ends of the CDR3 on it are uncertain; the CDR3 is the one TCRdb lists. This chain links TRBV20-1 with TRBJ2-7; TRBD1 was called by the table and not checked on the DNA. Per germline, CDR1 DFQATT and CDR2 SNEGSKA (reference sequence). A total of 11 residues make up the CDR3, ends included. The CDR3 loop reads CSARGTDIVLT.

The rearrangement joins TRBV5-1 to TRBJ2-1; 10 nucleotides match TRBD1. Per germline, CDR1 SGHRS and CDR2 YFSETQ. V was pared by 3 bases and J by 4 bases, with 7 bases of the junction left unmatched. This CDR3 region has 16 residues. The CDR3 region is CASSSSGTGVYNEQFF. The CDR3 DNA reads TGCGCCAGCAGCTCCTCAGGGACAGGGGTATACAATGAGCAGTTCTTC.

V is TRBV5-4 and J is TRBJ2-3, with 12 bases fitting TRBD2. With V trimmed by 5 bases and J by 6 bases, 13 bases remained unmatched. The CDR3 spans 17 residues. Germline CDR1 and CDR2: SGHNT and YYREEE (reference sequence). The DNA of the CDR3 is TGTGCCAGCAGTCGGAGCCTAGCGGGGGGGCGGGAGGATACGCAGTATTTT. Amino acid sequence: CASSRSLAGGREDTQYF.